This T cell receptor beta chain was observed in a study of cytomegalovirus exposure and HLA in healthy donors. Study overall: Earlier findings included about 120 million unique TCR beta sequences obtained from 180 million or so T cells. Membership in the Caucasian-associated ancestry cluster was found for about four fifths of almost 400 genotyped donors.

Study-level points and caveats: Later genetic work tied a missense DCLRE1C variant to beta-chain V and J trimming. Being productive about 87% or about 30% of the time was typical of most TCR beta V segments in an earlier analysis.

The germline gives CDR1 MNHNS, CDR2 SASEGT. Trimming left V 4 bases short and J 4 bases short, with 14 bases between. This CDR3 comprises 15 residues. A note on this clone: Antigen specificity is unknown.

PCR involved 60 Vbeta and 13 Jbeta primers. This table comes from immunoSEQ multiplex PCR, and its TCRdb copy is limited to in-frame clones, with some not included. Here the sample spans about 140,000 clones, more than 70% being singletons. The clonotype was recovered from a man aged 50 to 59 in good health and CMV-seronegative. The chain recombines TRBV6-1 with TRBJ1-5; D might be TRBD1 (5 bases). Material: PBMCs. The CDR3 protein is CASSGGGLINQPQHF. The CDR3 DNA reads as TGTGCCAGCAGTGGGGGGGGACTGATAAATCAGCCCCAGCATTTT.